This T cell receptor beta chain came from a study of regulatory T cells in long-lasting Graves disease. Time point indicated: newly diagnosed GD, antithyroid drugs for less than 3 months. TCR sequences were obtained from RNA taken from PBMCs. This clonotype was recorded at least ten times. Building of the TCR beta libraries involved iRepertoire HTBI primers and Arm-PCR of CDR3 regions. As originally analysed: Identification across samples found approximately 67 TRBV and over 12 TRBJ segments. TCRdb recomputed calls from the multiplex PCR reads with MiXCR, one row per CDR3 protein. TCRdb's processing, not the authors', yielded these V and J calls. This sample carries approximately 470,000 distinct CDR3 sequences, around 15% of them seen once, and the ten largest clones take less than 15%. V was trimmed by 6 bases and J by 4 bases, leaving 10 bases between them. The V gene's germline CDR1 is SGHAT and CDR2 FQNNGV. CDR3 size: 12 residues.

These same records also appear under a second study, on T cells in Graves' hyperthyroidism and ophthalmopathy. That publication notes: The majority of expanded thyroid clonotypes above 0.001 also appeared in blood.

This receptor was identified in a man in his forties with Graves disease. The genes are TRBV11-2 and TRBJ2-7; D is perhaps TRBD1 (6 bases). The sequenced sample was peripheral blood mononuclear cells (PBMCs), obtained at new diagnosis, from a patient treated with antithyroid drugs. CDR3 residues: CASRAQGYEQYF. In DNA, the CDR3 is TGTGCCAGCAGGGCCCAGGGGTACGAGCAGTACTTC. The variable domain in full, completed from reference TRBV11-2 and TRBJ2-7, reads EAGVAQSPRYKIIEKRQSVAFWCNPISGHATLYWYQQILGQGPKLLIQFQNNGVVDDSQLPKDRFSAERLKGVDSTLKIQPAKLEDSAVYLCASRAQGYEQYFGPGTRLTVT.